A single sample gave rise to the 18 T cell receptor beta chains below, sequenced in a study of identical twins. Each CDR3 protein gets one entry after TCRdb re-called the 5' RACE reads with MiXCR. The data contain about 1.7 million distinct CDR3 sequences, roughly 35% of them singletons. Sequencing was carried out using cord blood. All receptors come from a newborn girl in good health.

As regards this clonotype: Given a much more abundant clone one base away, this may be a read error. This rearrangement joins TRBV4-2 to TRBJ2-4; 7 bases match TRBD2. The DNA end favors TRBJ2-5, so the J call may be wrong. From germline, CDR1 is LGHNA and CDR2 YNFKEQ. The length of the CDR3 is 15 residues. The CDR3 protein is CASSHVGLVKETQYF. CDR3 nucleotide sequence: TGTGCCAGCAGCCATGTCGGACTAGTGAAAGAGACCCAGTACTTC.

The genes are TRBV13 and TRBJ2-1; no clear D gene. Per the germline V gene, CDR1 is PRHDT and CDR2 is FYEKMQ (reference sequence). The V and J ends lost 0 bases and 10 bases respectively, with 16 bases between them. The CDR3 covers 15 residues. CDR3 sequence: CASSLGLIPNYEQFF. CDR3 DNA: TGTGCCAGCAGCTTAGGCCTAATTCCCAACTACGAGCAGTTCTTC.

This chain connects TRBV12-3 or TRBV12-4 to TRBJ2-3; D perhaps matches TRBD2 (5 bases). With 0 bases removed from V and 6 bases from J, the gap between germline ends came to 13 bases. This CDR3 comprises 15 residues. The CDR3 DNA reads TGTGCCAGCAGTTTAGCTGGGCGCCGCGGGGATACGCAGTATTTT. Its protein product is CASSLAGRRGDTQYF.

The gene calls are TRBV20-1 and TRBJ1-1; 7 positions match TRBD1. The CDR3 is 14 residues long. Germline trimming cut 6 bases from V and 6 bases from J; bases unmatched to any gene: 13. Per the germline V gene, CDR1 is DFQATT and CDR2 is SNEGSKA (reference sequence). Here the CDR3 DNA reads TGCAGTGCCCCCCGAGTACAGGGGCGCGCTGAAGCTTTCTTT. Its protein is CSAPRVQGRAEAFF.

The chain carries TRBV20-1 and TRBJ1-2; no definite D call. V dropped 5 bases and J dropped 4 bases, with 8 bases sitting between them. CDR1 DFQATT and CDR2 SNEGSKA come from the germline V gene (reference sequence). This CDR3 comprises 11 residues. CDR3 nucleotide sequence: TGCAGTGCTTTAGGGATCTATGGCTACACCTTC. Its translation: CSALGIYGYTF.

The CDR3 DNA is TGTGCCAGCACCCAAGCCCGGACTAGCGGGAGCTCCACAGATACGCAGTATTTT. This translates into CASTQARTSGSSTDTQYF. V and J are TRBV12-3 or TRBV12-4 and TRBJ2-3, with 13 bases lining up with TRBD2. The V and J ends lost 7 bases and 2 bases, in that order; junction bases with no gene match: 12. CDR3 length: 18 amino acids.

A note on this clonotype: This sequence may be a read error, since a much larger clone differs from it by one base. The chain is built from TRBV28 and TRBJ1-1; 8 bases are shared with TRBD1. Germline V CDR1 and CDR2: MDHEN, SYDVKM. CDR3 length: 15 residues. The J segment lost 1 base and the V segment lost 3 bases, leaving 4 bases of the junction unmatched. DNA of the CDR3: TGTGCCAGCAGTTTCTCCGGGACAGGGAACACTGAAGCTTTCTTT. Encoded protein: CASSFSGTGNTEAFF.

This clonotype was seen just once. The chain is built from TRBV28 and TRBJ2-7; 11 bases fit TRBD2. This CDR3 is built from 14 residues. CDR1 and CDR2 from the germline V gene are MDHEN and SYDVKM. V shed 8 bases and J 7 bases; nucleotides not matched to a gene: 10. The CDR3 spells CASELAGEYNEQYF. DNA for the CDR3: TGTGCCAGCGAACTAGCGGGAGAGTACAATGAGCAGTACTTC.

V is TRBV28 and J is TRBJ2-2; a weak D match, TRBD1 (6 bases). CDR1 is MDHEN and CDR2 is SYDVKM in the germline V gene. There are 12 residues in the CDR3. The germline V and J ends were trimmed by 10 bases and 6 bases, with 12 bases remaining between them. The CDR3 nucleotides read TGTGCCACCTCACAGGGTCCCGGGGAGCTGTTTTTT. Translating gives CATSQGPGELFF.

The CDR3 nucleotides read TGTGCCAGCCCAAAGGGGCCCGCACCGAAAGAATACAATGAGCAGTTCTTC. The encoded protein is CASPKGPAPKEYNEQFF. The rearrangement joins TRBV28 to TRBJ2-1; the D gene is possibly TRBD1 (5 bases). CDR3 length: 17 amino acids. From germline, CDR1 is MDHEN and CDR2 SYDVKM. Trimming pared 8 bases from V and 4 bases from J, leaving 24 bases between. The full variable domain, completed using reference TRBV28 and TRBJ2-1, is DVKVTQSSRYLVKRTGEKVFLECVQDMDHENMFWYRQDPGLGLRLIYFSYDVKMKEKGDIPEGYSVSREKKERFSLILESASTNQTSMYLCASPKGPAPKEYNEQFFGPGTRLTVL.

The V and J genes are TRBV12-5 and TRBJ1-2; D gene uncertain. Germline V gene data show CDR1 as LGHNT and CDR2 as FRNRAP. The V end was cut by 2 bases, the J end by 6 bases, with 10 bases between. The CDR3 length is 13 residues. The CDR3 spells CASGLTELDGYTF. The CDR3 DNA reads TGTGCTAGTGGTTTGACGGAATTGGATGGCTACACCTTC.

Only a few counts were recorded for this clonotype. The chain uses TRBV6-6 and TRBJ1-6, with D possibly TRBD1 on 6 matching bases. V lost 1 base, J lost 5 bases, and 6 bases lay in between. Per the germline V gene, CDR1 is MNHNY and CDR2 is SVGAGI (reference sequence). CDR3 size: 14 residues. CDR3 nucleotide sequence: TGTGCCAGCAGTTACTGGGACAATAATTCACCCCTCCACTTT. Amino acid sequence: CASSYWDNNSPLHF.

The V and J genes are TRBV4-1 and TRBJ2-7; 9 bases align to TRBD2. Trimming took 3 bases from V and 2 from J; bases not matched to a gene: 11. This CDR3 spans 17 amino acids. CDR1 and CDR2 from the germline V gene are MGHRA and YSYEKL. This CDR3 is CASSHKMEGLATYEQYF. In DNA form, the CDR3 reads TGCGCCAGCAGCCATAAGATGGAGGGACTAGCAACCTACGAGCAGTACTTC.

The CDR3 loop reads CASSLIGLSSGNTIYF. CDR3 DNA sequence: TGTGCCAGCAGCTTAATCGGTCTTAGCTCTGGAAACACCATATATTTT. The chain links TRBV7-2 to TRBJ1-3; no firm D call. Germline CDR1 and CDR2: SGHTA and FQGNSA. This CDR3 comprises 16 residues. Deletions cut 2 bases from V and 0 bases from J, with 11 bases between.

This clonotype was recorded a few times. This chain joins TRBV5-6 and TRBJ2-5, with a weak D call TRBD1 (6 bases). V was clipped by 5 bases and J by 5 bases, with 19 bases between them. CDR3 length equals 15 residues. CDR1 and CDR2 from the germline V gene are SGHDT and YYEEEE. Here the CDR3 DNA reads TGTGCCAGCAGTGGTCAGGGGACGTATTTGGAGACCCAGTACTTC. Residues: CASSGQGTYLETQYF.

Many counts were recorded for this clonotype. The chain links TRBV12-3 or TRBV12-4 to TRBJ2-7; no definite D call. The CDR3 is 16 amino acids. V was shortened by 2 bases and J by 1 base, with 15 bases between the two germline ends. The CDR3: CASSLPLGFKSYEQYF. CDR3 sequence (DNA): TGTGCCAGCAGTTTACCCCTGGGATTTAAGTCCTACGAGCAGTACTTC.

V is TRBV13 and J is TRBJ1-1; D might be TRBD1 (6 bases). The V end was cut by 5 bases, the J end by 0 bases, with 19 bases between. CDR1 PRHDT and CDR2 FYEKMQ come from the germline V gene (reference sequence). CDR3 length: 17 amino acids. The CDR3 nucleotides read TGTGCCAGCAGCCTCTGGCCGACAGGACCTATGAACACTGAAGCTTTCTTT. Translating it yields CASSLWPTGPMNTEAFF.

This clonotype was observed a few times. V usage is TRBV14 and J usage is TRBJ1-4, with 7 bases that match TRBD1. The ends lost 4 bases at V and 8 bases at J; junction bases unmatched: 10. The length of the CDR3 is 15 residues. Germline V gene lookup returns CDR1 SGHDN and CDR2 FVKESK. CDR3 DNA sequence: TGTGCCAGCAGCCCGGCGACAGGGAGGTCGGAAAAACTGTTTTTT. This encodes CASSPATGRSEKLFF.